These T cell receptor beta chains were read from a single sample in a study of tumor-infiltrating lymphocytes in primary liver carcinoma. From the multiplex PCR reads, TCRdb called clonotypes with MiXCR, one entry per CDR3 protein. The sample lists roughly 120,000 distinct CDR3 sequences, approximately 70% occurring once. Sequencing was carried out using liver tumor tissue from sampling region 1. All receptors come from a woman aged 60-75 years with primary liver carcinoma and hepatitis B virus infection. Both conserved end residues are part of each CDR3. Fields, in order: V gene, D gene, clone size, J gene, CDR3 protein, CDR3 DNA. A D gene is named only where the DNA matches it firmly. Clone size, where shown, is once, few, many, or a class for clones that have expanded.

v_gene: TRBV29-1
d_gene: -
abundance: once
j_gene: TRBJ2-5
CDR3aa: CSGFRDHGTQYF
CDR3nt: TGCAGTGGTTTCCGGGACCATGGCACCCAGTACTTC

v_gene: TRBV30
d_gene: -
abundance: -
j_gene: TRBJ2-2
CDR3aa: CAWAQTGELFF
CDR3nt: TGTGCCTGGGCTCAAACCGGGGAGCTGTTTTTT

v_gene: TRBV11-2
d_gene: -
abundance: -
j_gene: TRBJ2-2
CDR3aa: CASSPPQEATGELFF
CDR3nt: TGTGCCAGTAGCCCTCCGCAAGAAGCGACCGGGGAGCTGTTTTTT

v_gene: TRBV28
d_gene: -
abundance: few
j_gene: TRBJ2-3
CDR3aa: CASSFWVGTSTDTQYF
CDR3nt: TGTGCCAGCAGTTTTTGGGTCGGTACTAGCACAGATACGCAGTATTTT

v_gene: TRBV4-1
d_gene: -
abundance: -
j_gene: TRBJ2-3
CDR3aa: CASSQVGGNQPQYF
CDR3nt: TGCGCCAGCAGCCAAGTAGGGGGGAATCAGCCCCAGTATTTT

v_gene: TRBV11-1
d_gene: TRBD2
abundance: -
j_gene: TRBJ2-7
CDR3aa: CVSSRLAGGTEQYF
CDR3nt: TGTGTCAGCTCCCGACTAGCTGGAGGTACCGAGCAGTACTTC

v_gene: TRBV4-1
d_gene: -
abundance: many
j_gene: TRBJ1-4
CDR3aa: CASSQDHSGKLFF
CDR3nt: TGCGCCAGCAGCCAAGATCATTCAGGAAAACTGTTTTTT

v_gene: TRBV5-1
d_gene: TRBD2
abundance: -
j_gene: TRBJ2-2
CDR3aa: CASSLTGGPAGEPFF
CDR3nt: TGCGCCAGCAGCTTGACGGGGGGACCGGCCGGGGAGCCGTTTTTT

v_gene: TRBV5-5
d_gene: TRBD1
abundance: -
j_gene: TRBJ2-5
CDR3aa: CISSAAGGPLETQYF
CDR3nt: TGTATCAGCAGTGCCGCAGGGGGCCCCTTGGAGACCCAGTACTTC

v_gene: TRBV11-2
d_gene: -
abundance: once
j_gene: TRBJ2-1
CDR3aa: CASSLGRANEQFF
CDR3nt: TGTGCCAGCAGCTTAGGCCGGGCCAACGAGCAGTTCTTC

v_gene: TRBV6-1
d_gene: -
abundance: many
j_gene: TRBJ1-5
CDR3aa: CASSVGGNQPQHF
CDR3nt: TGTGCCAGCAGTGTAGGGGGTAATCAGCCCCAGCATTTT

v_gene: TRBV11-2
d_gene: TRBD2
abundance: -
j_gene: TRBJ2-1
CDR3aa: CASSWWASGLENEQFF
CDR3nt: TGTGCCAGCAGCTGGTGGGCTAGCGGGTTAGAGAATGAGCAGTTCTTC

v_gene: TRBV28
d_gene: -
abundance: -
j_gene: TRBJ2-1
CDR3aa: CASRGAGARKVHNEQFF
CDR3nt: TGTGCCAGCAGAGGGGCAGGGGCCCGCAAAGTCCACAATGAGCAGTTCTTC

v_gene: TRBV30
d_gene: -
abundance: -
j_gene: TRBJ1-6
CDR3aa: CAWNGDADSPLHF
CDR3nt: TGTGCCTGGAACGGGGACGCTGATTCACCCCTCCACTTT

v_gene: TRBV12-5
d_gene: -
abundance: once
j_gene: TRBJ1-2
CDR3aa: CASGLVRSGNGYTF
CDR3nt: TGTGCTAGTGGTTTGGTACGTTCGGGAAACGGCTACACCTTC

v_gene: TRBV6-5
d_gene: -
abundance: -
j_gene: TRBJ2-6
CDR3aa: CASSSGAAGANVLTF
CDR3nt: TGTGCCAGCAGTTCAGGAGCAGCTGGGGCCAACGTCCTGACTTTC

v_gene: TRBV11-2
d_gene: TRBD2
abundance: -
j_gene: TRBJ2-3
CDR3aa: CDGSVPSGMEYF
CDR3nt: TGTGACGGCAGCGTCCCTAGCGGGATGGAGTATTTT

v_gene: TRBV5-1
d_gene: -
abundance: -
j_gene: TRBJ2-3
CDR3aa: CASSLEGRLTDTQYF
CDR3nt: TGCGCCAGCAGCTTGGAAGGACGCCTCACAGATACGCAGTATTTT

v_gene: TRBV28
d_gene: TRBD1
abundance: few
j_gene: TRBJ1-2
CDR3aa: CASTSPRDRGNYGYTF
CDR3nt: TGTGCCAGCACCTCTCCCCGGGACAGGGGTAACTATGGCTACACCTTC

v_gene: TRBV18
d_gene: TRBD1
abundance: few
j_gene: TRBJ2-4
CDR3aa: CASSPPSTGAKNIQYF
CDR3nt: TGTGCCAGCTCACCACCGTCGACAGGGGCCAAAAACATTCAGTACTTC

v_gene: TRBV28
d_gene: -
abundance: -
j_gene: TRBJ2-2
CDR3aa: CASSLYFYRVEDTGELFF
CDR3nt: TGTGCCAGCAGTTTATACTTTTACAGGGTGGAAGACACCGGGGAGCTGTTTTTT

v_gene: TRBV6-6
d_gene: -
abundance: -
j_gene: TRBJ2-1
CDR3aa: CASGSSQGQSKTNEQFF
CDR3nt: TGTGCCAGCGGCTCCTCACAGGGTCAGAGTAAGACCAATGAGCAGTTCTTC

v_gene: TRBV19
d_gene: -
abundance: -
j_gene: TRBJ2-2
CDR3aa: CASSPPYPTGELFF
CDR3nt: TGTGCCAGTAGTCCGCCCTACCCCACCGGGGAGCTGTTTTTT

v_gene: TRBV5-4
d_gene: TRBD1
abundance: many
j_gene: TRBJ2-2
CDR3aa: CASSPGQGRNTGELFF
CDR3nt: TGTGCCAGCAGCCCGGGACAGGGGAGGAACACCGGGGAGCTGTTTTTT

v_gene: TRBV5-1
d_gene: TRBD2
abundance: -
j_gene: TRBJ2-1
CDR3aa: CASSFVAGVVSGEQFF
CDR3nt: TGCGCCAGCAGCTTCGTAGCGGGAGTAGTCTCTGGTGAGCAGTTCTTC

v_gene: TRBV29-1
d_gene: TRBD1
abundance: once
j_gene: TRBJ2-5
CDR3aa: CIVRTGQETQYF
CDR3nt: TGCATCGTACGGACAGGGCAAGAGACCCAGTACTTC

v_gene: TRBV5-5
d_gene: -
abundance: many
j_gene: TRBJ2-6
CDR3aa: CASSSPKGTGANVLTF
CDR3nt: TGTGCCAGCAGCTCGCCAAAGGGGACTGGGGCCAACGTCCTGACTTTC

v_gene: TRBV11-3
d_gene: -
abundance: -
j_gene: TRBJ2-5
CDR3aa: CASSLGKGRGLAQYF
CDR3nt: TGTGCCAGCAGTTTAGGAAAGGGGAGAGGCTTGGCCCAGTACTTC

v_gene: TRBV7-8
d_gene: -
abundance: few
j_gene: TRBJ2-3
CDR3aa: CASSLNRLFRDWESSTDTQYF
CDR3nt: TGTGCCAGCAGCTTAAACCGCTTATTTCGGGACTGGGAATCTAGCACAGATACCCAGTATTTT

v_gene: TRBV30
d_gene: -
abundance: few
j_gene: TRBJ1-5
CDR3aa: CAWSVMSGVGQPQHF
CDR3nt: TGTGCCTGGAGTGTAATGTCAGGGGTAGGTCAGCCCCAGCATTTT

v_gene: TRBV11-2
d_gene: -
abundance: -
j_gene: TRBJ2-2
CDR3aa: CASSLERTGEQLF
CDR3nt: TGTGCCAGCAGCTTAGAAAGGACTGGGGAGCAGCTTTTT

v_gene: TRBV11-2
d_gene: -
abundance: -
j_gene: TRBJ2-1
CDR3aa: CASGFRADSSYNEQFF
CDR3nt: TGTGCCAGCGGCTTCCGGGCGGATAGCTCCTACAATGAACAGTTCTTC

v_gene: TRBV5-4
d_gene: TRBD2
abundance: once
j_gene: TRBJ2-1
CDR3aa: CASSPGTSYFNEQFF
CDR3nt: TGTGCCAGCAGCCCCGGGACTAGCTATTTCAATGAGCAGTTCTTC

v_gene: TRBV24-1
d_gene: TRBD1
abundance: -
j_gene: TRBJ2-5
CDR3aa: CATSDLGTGGGQETQYF
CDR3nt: TGTGCCACCAGTGACCTGGGGACAGGGGGAGGCCAAGAGACCCAGTACTTC

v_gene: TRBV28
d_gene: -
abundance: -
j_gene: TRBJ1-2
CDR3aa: CASSLRGAYGYTF
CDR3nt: TGTGCCAGCAGCCTACGGGGGGCGTATGGCTACACCTTC

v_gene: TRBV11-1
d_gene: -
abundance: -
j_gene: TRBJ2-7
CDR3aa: CASSLRRAMFYEQYF
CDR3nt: TGTGCCAGCAGCCTAAGGAGAGCCATGTTCTACGAGCAGTACTTC

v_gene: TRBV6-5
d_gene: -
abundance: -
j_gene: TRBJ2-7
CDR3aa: CVSSYRLTGSYEQYF
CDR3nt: TGTGTCAGCAGTTACAGGCTTACGGGTTCCTACGAGCAGTACTTC

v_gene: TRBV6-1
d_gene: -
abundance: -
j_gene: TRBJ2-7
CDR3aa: CASSDWDEYYEQYF
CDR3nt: TGTGCCAGCAGTGACTGGGACGAATACTACGAGCAGTACTTC

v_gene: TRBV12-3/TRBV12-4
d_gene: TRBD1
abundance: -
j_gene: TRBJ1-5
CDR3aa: CASNALGQGESQPQQF
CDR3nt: TGTGCCAGCAATGCTTTAGGACAGGGTGAAAGTCAGCCCCAGCAATTT

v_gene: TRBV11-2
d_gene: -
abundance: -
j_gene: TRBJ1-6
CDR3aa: CASSLEVAAISPFHF
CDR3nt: TGTGCCAGTAGCTTAGAAGTGGCAGCTATTTCACCCTTCCACTTT

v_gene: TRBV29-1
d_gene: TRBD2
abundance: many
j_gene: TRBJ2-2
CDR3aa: CSVGLAGRSTGELFF
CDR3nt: TGCAGCGTTGGTTTAGCGGGAAGGAGCACCGGGGAGCTGTTTTTT

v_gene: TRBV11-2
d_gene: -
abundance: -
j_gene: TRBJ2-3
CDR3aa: CANGLESSGRSQYF
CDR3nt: TGTGCCAACGGCTTAGAGTCTAGTGGGAGGTCGCAGTATTTT

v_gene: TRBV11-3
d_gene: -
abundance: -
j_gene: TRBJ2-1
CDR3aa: CTSNSRRARTMGNEQFF
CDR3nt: TGTACCAGCAACTCCCGGAGGGCGCGGACCATGGGCAATGAGCAGTTCTTC

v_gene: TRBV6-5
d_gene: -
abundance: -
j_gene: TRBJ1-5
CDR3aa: CASSQGYRGNQPQHF
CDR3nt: TGTGCCAGCAGCCAAGGATACAGGGGCAATCAGCCCCAGCATTTT

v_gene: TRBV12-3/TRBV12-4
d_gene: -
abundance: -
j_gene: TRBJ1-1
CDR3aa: CASRLGQGAMAFF
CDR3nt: TGTGCCAGCAGATTAGGACAAGGGGCGATGGCTTTCTTT

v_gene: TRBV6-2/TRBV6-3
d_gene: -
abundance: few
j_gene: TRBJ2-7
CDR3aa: CASCTGQPGSYEQYF
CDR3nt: TGTGCCAGCTGTACCGGACAGCCCGGCTCCTACGAGCAGTACTTC

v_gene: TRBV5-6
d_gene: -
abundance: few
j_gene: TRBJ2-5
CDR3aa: CASSPRGGGTGETQYF
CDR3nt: TGTGCCAGCAGCCCCCGGGGAGGCGGGACTGGAGAGACCCAGTACTTC

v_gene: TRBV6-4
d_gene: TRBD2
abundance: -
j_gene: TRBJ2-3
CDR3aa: CASSGAAGESTDTQYF
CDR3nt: TGTGCCAGCAGTGGGGCAGCGGGAGAGAGCACAGATACGCAGTATTTT

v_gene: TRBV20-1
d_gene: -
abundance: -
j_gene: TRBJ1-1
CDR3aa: CSAPRQGNMNTEAFF
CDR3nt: TGCAGTGCCCCCCGGCAGGGAAACATGAACACTGAAGCTTTCTTT

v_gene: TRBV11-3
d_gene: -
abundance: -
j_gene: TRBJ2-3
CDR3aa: CASSLDRSSFTTFF
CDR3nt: TGTGCCAGCAGCTTAGATCGGTCCAGTTTCACCACCTTTTTC